The T cell receptor beta chain under discussion was sequenced for a study of T cell responses to AZD1222 COVID-19 vaccine. Generated by immunoSEQ multiplex PCR, the TCRdb table keeps only in-frame clones and is missing some. This sample carries roughly 150,000 clones, around 92% of them seen once, and the ten largest clones take about 2.5%. With regard to this clone: Its antigen is unknown.

The CDR3 loop spans 14 amino acids. V lost 4 bases and J lost 5; bases outside the gene matches: 8. Germline V gives CDR1 SEHNR, CDR2 FQNEAQ (reference sequence). The study's findings and limits: Elevations in Spike-specific TCR breadth and depth followed administration of two AZD1222 doses. Unmutated regions of variants are reportedly targeted by nearly half of spike-specific TCRs. Only a handful of AZD1222 recipients were seropositive at baseline.

This rearrangement joins TRBV7-9 to TRBJ2-7, with 7 bases aligning to TRBD2. This clonotype was sampled from an adult in good health. The source was peripheral blood, collected on day 0 of AZD1222 vaccination. CDR3 amino acids: CASSSGTNHNEQYF. In DNA, the CDR3 is TGTGCCAGCAGCTCCGGGACTAACCACAACGAGCAGTACTTC.